Listed here are 10 T cell receptor beta chains from one sample, sequenced in a study of shared clonotypes between healthy human individuals. The table came from immunoSEQ multiplex PCR; TCRdb's copy has only in-frame clones and leaves some out. This table has 2 million or so clones, 90% to 95% appearing once. Sample: naive CD4+ T cells sorted from blood. As for subset: CD45RA+ positively selected. These TCRs come from a man aged 18 to 30 in good health.

The chain is built from TRBV7-8 and TRBJ2-7; TRBD1 might be the D (5 bases). V lost 2 bases and J 5 bases, leaving 22 bases between the germline ends. The CDR3 loop spans 17 amino acids. Germline V gives CDR1 SGHVS, CDR2 FQNEAQ. The CDR3 spells CASSLRAPGQGTHEQYF. CDR3 DNA sequence: TGTGCCAGCAGCTTACGGGCACCAGGGCAGGGAACCCACGAGCAGTACTTC.

Note on this clone: Distinct nucleotide sequences in the sample also encode this CDR3. J is TRBJ2-1 and V is TRBV7-9; unclear D gene. The V end lost 0 bases, the J end lost 4 bases, and 4 bases lay between the germline ends. This CDR3 is 13 amino acids long. CDR1 is SEHNR, CDR2 FQNEAQ, per germline (reference sequence). The CDR3 spells CASSLAEYNEQFF. The CDR3 nucleotides read TGTGCCAGCAGCTTAGCAGAGTACAATGAGCAGTTCTTC.

The rearrangement joins TRBV4-1 to TRBJ2-3; D may be TRBD1 (5 bases). Germline CDR1 MGHRA, CDR2 YSYEKL. The V and J ends lost 1 base and 2 bases respectively, with 7 bases between them. The CDR3 consists of 14 residues. For the CDR3, the DNA is TGCGCCAGCAGCCAAGGGGGCTTCACAGATACGCAGTATTTT. Translation gives CASSQGGFTDTQYF.

On this clone itself: The junction differs from germline at one of its ends, possibly a read error. This rearrangement joins TRBV7-7 to TRBJ2-3; D possibly uses TRBD1 or TRBD2 (6 bases each). The CDR3 sequence is 15 residues long. CDR1 SSHAT and CDR2 FNYEAQ come from the germline V gene (reference sequence). The CDR3 region has the DNA TGTGCTAGCAGCCTCGGTCTAGGGGGGACAGATACGCAGTATTTT. It yields the protein CASSLGLGGTDTQYF.

The chain couples TRBV7-9 to TRBJ2-7; perhaps D is TRBD1 or TRBD2 (6 bases each). V was clipped by 8 bases and J by 6 bases, with 29 bases between them. This CDR3 has 17 amino acids. Germline V gene data show CDR1 as SEHNR and CDR2 as FQNEAQ (reference sequence). CDR3 in DNA: TGTGCCAGCGCAGGGGCGTCGAGAATCCCGGGGGACCCCGAGCAGTACTTC. This codes for CASAGASRIPGDPEQYF. The variable domain in full, with the rest retrieved from reference TRBV7-9 and TRBJ2-7, is DTGVSQNPRHKITKRGQNVTFRCDPISEHNRLYWYRQTLGQGPEFLTYFQNEAQLEKSRLLSDRFSAERPKGSFSTLEIQRTEQGDSAMYLCASAGASRIPGDPEQYFGPGTRLTVT.

This clone was seen only once. V and J are TRBV7-9 and TRBJ1-2; D may be TRBD1 (6 bases). CDR3 length: 15 residues. The germline CDR1 and CDR2 sequences are SEHNR and FQNEAQ (reference sequence). V lost 1 base and J 2 bases, leaving 11 bases between the germline ends. CDR3 sequence: CASSLDRVQNYGYTF. In nucleotides, the CDR3 is TGTGCCAGCAGCTTAGACAGGGTACAGAACTATGGCTACACCTTC.

The CDR3 DNA follows: TGTGCCAGCAGTCGCAGTGAGTTTGGCGGGGAGCTGTTTTTT. Protein product: CASSRSEFGGELFF. The chain has TRBV6-6 and TRBJ2-2; D not certain. V lost 5 bases and J lost 7, with 14 bases in between. Looked up from germline, CDR1 is MNHNY and CDR2 is SVGAGI (reference sequence). This CDR3 has 14 residues.

This clone showed up just once. The V and J genes are TRBV18 and TRBJ1-5; 7 nucleotides agree with TRBD1. Germline V gene data show CDR1 as KGHSH and CDR2 as LQKENI. The CDR3 runs 16 residues. The junction had 6 bases not matched to a gene; V was cut back by 3 bases and J by 1 base. CDR3 in amino acids: CASSPGQAQSNQPQHF. CDR3 DNA sequence: TGTGCCAGCTCACCCGGACAGGCTCAAAGCAATCAGCCCCAGCATTTT.

In the case of this clone: The sample contains more than one DNA sequence encoding this CDR3. The rearrangement links TRBV18 to TRBJ1-1; weak D call: TRBD1 (5 bases). V lost 4 bases, J lost 0 bases, and 6 bases lay in between. Germline V gene sequence: CDR1 KGHSH, CDR2 LQKENI. The CDR3 totals 13 residues. The DNA for the CDR3 is TGTGCCAGCTCACGGGGACTGAACACTGAAGCTTTCTTT. Its protein is CASSRGLNTEAFF. The full variable domain, its missing parts supplied by reference TRBV18 and TRBJ1-1, is NAGVMQNPRHLVRRRGQEARLRCSPMKGHSHVYWYRQLPEEGLKFMVYLQKENIIDESGMPKERFSAEFPKEGPSILRIQQVVRGDSAAYFCASSRGLNTEAFFGQGTRLTVV.

This chain uses TRBV7-9 with TRBJ1-1, with D unresolved. In germline, CDR1 is SEHNR, CDR2 FQNEAQ (reference sequence). The CDR3 is 12 amino acids. V was clipped by 9 bases and J by 2 bases, with 10 bases between them. The CDR3: CASQVGNTEAFF. The DNA for the CDR3 is TGTGCCAGTCAGGTGGGCAACACTGAAGCTTTCTTT.